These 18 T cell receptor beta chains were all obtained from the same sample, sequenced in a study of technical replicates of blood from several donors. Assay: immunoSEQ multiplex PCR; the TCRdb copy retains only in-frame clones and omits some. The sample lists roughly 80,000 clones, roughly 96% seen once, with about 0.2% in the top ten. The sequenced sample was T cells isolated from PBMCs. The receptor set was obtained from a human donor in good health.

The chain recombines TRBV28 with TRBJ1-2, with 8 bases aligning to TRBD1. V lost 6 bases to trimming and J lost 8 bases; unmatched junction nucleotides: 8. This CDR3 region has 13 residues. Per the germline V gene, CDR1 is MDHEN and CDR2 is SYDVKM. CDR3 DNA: TGTGCCAGCAGCACCGGGACAGGCGTCGGCTACACCTTC. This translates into CASSTGTGVGYTF.

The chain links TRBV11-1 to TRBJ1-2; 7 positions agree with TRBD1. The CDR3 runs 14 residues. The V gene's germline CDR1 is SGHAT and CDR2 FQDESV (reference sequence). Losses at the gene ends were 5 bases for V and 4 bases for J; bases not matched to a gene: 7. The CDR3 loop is CASSPRQGVYGYTF. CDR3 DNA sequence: TGTGCCAGCAGCCCCCGACAGGGCGTCTATGGCTACACCTTC.

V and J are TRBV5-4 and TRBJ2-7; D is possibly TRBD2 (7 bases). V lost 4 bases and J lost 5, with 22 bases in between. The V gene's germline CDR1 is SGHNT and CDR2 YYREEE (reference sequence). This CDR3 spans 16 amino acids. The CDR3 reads CASSPQVVGGGDEQYF. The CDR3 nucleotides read TGTGCCAGCAGCCCCCAGGTCGTCGGAGGGGGGGACGAGCAGTACTTC.

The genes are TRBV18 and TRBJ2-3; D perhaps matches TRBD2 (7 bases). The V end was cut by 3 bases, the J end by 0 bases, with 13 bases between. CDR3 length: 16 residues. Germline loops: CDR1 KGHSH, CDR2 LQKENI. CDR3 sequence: CASSPAGAHSTDTQYF. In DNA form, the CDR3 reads TGTGCCAGCTCACCCGCGGGGGCGCATAGCACAGATACGCAGTATTTT.

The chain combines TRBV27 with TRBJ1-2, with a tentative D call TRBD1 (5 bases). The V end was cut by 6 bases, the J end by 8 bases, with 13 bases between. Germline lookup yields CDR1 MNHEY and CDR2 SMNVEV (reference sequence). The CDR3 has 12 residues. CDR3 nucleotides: TGTGCCAGCAGGCCCCTCGGGGGAGGCTACACCTTC. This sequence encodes CASRPLGGGYTF.

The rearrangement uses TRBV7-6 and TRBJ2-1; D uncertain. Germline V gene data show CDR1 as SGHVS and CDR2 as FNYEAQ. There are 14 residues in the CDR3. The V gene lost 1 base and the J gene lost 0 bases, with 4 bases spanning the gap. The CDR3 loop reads CASSLGGSYNEQFF. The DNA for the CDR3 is TGTGCCAGCAGCTTAGGCGGCTCCTACAATGAGCAGTTCTTC.

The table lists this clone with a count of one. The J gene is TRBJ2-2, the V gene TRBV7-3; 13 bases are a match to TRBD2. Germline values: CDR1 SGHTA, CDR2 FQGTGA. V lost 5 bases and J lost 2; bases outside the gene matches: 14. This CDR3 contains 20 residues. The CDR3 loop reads CASSPRPKTSGGLNTGELFF. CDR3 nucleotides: TGTGCCAGCAGCCCCCGACCCAAGACTAGCGGGGGGCTAAACACCGGGGAGCTGTTTTTT.

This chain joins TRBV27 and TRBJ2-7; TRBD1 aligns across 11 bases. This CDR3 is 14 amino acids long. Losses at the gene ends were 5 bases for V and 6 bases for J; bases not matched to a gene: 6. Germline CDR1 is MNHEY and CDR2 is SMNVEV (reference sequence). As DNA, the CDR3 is TGTGCCAGCAGTATGGGACAGGGGGATTTCGAGCAGTACTTC. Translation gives CASSMGQGDFEQYF.

The CDR3 nucleotides are TGTGCCAGCAGTCGGGCTCCGGGACAGGAGTACGAGCAGTACTTC. It codes for CASSRAPGQEYEQYF. The rearrangement uses TRBV6-1 and TRBJ2-7, with TRBD1 matching over 8 bases. With V trimmed by 5 bases and J by 4 bases, 10 bases remained unmatched. The length of the CDR3 is 15 residues. CDR1 is MNHNS, CDR2 SASEGT, per germline.

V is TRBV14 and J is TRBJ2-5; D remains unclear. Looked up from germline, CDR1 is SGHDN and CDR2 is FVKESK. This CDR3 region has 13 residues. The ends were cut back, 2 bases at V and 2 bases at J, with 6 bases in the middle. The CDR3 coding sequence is TGTGCCAGCAGCCAACTATTACAAGAGACCCAGTACTTC. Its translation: CASSQLLQETQYF.

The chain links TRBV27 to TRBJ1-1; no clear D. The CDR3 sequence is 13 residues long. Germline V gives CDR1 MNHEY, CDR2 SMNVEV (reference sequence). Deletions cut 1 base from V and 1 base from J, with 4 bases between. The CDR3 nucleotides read TGTGCCAGCAGTTTATTCGGGAACACTGAAGCTTTCTTT. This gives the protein CASSLFGNTEAFF.

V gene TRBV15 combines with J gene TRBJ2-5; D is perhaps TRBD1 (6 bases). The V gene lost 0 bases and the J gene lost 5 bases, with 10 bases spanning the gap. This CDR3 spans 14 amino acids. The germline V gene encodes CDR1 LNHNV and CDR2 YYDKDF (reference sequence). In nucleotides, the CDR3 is TGTGCCACCAGCAGAGATCCAGGGGTGGAGACCCAGTACTTC. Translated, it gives CATSRDPGVETQYF.

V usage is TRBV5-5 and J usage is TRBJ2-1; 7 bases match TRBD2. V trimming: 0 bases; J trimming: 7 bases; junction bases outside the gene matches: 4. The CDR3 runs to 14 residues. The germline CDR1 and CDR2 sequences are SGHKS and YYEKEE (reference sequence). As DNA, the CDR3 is TGTGCCAGCAGCTTGGGGGAGGGACCTAATGAGCAGTTCTTC. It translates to CASSLGEGPNEQFF.

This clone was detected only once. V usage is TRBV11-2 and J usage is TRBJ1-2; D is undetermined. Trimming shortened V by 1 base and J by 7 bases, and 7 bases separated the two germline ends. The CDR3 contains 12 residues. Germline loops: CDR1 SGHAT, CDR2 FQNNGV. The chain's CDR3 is CASSLVEAGYTF. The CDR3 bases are TGTGCCAGCAGCTTAGTCGAGGCTGGCTACACCTTC.

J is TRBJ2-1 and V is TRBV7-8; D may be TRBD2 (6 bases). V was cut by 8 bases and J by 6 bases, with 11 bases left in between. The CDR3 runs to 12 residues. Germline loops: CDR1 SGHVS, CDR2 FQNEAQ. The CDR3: CASGRTLNEQFF. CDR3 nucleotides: TGTGCCAGCGGGAGGACTCTCAATGAGCAGTTCTTC.

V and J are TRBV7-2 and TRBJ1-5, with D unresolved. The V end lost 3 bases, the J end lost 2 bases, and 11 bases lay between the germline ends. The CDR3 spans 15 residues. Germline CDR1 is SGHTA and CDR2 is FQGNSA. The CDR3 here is CASSFTVNGNQPQHF. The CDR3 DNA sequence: TGTGCCAGCAGCTTCACGGTAAATGGCAATCAGCCCCAGCATTTT.

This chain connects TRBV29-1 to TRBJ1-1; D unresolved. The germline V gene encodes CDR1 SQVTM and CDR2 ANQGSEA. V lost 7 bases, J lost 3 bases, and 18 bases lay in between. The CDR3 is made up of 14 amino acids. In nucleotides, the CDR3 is TGCAGCGCCCCCCGGGCGCGAGCGGACACTGAAGCTTTCTTT. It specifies CSAPRARADTEAFF.

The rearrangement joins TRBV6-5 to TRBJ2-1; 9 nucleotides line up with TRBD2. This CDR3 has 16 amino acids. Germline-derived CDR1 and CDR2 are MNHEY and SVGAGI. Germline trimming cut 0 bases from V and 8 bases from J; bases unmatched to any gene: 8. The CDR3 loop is CASSYSWASGKDEQFF. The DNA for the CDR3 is TGTGCCAGCAGTTACTCTTGGGCTAGCGGGAAGGATGAGCAGTTCTTC.